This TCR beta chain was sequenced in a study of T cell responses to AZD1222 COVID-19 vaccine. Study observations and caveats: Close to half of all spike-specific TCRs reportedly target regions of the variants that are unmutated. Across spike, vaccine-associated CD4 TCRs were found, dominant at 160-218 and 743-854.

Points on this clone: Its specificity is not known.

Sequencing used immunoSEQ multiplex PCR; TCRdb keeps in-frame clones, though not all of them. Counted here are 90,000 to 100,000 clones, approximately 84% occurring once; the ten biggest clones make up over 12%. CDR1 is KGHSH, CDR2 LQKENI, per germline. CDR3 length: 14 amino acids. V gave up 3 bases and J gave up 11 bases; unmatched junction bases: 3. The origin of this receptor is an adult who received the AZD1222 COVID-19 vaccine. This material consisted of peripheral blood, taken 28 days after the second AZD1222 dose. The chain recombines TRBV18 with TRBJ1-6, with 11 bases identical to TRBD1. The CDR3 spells CASSPGQGEAPLHF. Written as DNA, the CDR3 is TGTGCCAGCTCACCGGGACAGGGGGAGGCACCCCTCCACTTT. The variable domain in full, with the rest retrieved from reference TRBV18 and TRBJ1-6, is NAGVMQNPRHLVRRRGQEARLRCSPMKGHSHVYWYRQLPEEGLKFMVYLQKENIIDESGMPKERFSAEFPKEGPSILRIQQVVRGDSAAYFCASSPGQGEAPLHFGNGTRLTVT.